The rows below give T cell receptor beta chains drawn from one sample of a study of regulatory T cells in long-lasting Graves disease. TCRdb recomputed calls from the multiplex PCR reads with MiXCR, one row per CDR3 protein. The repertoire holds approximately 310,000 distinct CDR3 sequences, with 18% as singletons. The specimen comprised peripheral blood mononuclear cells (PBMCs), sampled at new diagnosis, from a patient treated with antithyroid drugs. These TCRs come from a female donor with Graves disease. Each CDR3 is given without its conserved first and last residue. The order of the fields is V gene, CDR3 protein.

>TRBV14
ASSQWTGSARYNEQF
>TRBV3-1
ASSQEGLPTGELF
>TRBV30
AKRTRLYEQY
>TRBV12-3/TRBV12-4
ASTSTSGTGELF
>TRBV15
ATSRGGYEQY
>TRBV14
ASSQVAVNTEAF
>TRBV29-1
SVYLGEDGGNTIY
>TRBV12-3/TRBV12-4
ASSNPDRGETQY
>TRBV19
ASGFVANQPQH
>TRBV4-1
AGGEGGGYNEQF
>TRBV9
ASSGSTGKETQY
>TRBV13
ASSPLTGPQQETQY
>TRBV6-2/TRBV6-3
ASSAGQGIFGFADTQY
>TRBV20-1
SARAGTSDSYEQY
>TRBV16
ASSQSNEKLF
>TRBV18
ASSPQNSQETQY
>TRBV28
ASSGGANEKLF
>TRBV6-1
ASSERRSAPYNEQF
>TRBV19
ASSVGQGATNEKLF
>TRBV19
ASSIRGRAGHEQF
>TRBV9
ASSSYVPGTQRSGYT
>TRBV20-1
SARDMARGASNEQY
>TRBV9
ASRGDQETQY
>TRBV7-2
ASSLTSPQETQY
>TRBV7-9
ASSFPLGLNTEAF
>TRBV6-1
ASTLAGAARTGELF
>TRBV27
ASSFNSDNYEQY
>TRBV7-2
ASSLGLAGGSEQY
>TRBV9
ASSVDLSGGYEQF
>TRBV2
ASSLVRGGQPQH
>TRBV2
ASSPGWGGEQY
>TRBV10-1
ASSPGQGIDEQY
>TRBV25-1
ASSGLGGTYGYT
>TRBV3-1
ASSFLLGEQY
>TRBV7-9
ASIQQGAYGYT
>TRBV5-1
ASSLGAKIGPGELF
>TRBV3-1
ASSQDWDSGSSYNEQF
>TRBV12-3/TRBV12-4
ASSLRDLDTQY
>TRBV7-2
ASSARQTGRDIQY
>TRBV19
ASSMGDYEQF
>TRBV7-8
ASSLKWVSKETQY
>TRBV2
ASSEGQINEKLF
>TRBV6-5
ASSYDSREGYT
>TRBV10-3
ATTMRGPPDTQY
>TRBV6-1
ASSGRLEGGDTQY